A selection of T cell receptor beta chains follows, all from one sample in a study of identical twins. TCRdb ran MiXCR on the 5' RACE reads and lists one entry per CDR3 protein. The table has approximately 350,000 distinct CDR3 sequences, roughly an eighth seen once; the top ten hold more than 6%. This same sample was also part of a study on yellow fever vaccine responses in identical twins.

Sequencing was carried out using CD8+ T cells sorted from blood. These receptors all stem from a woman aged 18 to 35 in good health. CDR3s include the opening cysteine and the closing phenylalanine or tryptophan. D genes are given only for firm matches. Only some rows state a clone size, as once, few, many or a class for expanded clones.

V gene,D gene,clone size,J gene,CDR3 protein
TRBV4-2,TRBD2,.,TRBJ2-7,CASSQDGLAGVYEQYF
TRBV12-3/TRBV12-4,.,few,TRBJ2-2,CASIQGQATGELFF
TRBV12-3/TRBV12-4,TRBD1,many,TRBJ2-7,CASSKPGQGYEEQYF
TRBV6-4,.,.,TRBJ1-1,CASSVRANTEAFF
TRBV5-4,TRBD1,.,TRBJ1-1,CASRRTGAENTEAFF
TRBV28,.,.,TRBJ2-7,CASTRVYSYEQYF
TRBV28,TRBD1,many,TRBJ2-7,CASSQWTGFVTSSYEQYF
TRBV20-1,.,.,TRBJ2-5,CSARQEALETQYF
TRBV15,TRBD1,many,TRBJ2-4,CATSSWTGDIQYF
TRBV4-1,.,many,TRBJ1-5,CASSQVENSNQPQHF
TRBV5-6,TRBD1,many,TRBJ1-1,CASSRTGWGEAFF
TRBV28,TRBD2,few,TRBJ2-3,CASIGLAGNNPSTDTQYF
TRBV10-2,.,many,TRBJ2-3,CASGDVDSHTDTQCF
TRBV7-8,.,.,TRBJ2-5,CASSPGDRTQETQYF
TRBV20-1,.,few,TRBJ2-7,CSALRTEAYEQYF
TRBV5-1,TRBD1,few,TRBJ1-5,CASSPGQGEIADQPQHF
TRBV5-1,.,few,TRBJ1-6,CASTTGGVNSPLHF
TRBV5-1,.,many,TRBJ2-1,CASSPSGSRNEQFF
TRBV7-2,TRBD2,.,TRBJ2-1,CASSLASGGGPYNEQFF
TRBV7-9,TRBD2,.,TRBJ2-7,CASSRGVDYEQYF
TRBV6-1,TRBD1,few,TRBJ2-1,CATMVWGQGYNEQFF
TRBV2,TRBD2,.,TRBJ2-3,CASSERDSSTDTQYF
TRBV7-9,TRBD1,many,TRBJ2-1,CASSKRDSYNEQFF
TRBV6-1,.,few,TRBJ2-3,CASSARRDSTDTQYF